This TCR beta chain was obtained from a study of T-cell memory formation after mild COVID-19. About the research overall: There were largely donor-specific TCR clusters.

The study, taken as a whole, reports: The second-wave clones peaking on day 37 were not confirmed as SARS-CoV-2-specific.

5'RACE with constant-segment primers yielded barcoded, UMI-tagged TCR alpha and TCR beta cDNA libraries. TCRdb independently ran MiXCR on the 5' RACE reads; one entry per CDR3 protein. The sample has 40,000 to 60,000 distinct CDR3 sequences; roughly an eighth are singletons. V was trimmed by 3 bases and J by 3 bases, leaving 14 bases between them. This CDR3 is 16 amino acids long. The V gene's germline CDR1 is SGHTA and CDR2 FQGNSA. For this clonotype: Its specificity is unknown.

This receptor was taken from a man aged 18 to 29 who had mild COVID-19 (a few samples of this study predate the infection). Cell type and time point are not known. Material: PBMCs or a T cell subset sorted from them (not recorded which). V and J are TRBV7-2 and TRBJ1-4, with D uncertain. The CDR3 sequence is CASSFLSISANEKLFF. The CDR3 DNA follows: TGTGCCAGCAGCTTCCTCTCGATATCGGCTAATGAAAAACTGTTTTTT. The full variable domain, with the rest looked up from reference TRBV7-2 and TRBJ1-4, is GAGVSQSPSNKVTEKGKDVELRCDPISGHTALYWYRQSLGQGLEFLIYFQGNSAPDKSGLPSDRFSAERTGGSVSTLTIQRTQQEDSAVYLCASSFLSISANEKLFFGSGTQLSVL.